This T cell receptor beta chain was profiled in a study of beta chain features in type 1 diabetes. V lost 3 bases and J 5 bases, leaving 19 bases between the germline ends. The CDR3 is 16 amino acids. CDR1 and CDR2 from the germline V gene are MGHDK and SYGVNS. Reverse transcription of all isolated RNA meant that expressed TCRB transcripts were sequenced. Reads from naive, central memory and regulatory T cell samples averaged approximately 3.7 million. Method: immunoSEQ multiplex PCR; TCRdb's copy keeps in-frame clones and lacks some. The sample contains roughly 500,000 clones, around 30% of which appear only once. Staining for CD45RO/CCR7/CD25/CD127/CD95/CD27 allowed sorting of CD4+ naive, central memory, regulatory and stem cell-like memory cells.

The chain links TRBV25-1 to TRBJ1-1, with D perhaps matching TRBD1 (6 bases). The sequence was obtained from a man between 18 and 29 years old in good health. Sequenced sample: naive CD4+ T cells from blood. CDR3 amino acids: CASSEGHKDPKTEAFF. The DNA of the CDR3 is TGTGCCAGCAGTGAGGGACACAAGGACCCGAAGACTGAAGCTTTCTTT.